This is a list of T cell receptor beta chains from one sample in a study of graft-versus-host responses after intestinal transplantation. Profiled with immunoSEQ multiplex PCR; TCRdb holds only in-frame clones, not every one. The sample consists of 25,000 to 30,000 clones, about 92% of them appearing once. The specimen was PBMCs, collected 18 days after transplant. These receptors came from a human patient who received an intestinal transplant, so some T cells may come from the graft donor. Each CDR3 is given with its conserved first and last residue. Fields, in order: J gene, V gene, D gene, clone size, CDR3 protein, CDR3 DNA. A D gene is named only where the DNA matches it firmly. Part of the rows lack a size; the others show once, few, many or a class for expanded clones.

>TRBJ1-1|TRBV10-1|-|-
CASSEEMNTEAFF
TGCGCCAGCAGTGAGGAAATGAACACTGAAGCTTTCTTT
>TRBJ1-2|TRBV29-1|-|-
CSVLGPRDYTF
TGCAGCGTTTTGGGCCCTCGTGACTACACCTTC
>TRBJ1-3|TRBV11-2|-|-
CASSINSGNTIYF
TGTGCCAGCAGCATAAACTCTGGAAACACCATATATTTT
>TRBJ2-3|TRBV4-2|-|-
CASSPLAGATDTQYF
TGTGCCAGCAGCCCTTTGGCGGGGGCCACAGATACGCAGTATTTT
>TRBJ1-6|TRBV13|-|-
CASSLGGGRSPLHF
TGTGCCAGCAGCTTAGGTGGGGGCAGGTCACCCCTCCACTTT
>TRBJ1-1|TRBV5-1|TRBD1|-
CASSPGTGWTEAFF
TGCGCCAGCAGCCCTGGGACAGGTTGGACTGAAGCTTTCTTT
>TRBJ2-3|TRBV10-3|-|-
CAISRGLQTSTDTQYF
TGTGCCATCAGTAGGGGACTTCAGACTAGCACAGATACGCAGTATTTT
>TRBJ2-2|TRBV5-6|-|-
CASSLGLVVGELFF
TGTGCCAGCAGCTTGGGGCTAGTTGTCGGGGAGCTGTTTTTT
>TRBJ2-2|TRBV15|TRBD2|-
CATSSAGAGGRGELFF
TGTGCCACCAGCTCCGCAGGGGCGGGGGGGCGCGGGGAGCTGTTTTTT
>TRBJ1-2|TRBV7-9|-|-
CASSFVGIGYTF
TGTGCCAGCAGCTTCGTAGGGATAGGCTACACCTTC
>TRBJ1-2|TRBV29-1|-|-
CSVADQGLGYTF
TGCAGCGTTGCGGATCAGGGCCTCGGCTACACCTTC
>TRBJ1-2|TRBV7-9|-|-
CASSIETSGYGYTF
TGTGCCAGCAGCATTGAGACAAGCGGCTATGGCTACACCTTC
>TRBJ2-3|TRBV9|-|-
CASSVGQAATDTQYF
TGTGCCAGCAGCGTGGGGCAGGCCGCCACAGATACGCAGTATTTT
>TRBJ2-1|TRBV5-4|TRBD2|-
CASSFRSGSEQFF
TGTGCCAGCAGCTTCCGCAGCGGGAGTGAGCAGTTCTTC
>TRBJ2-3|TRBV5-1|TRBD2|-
CASSPSGGLHTDTQYF
TGCGCCAGCAGTCCCAGCGGGGGGCTACACACAGATACGCAGTATTTT
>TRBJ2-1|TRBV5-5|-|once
CASSEAGPGRNEQFF
TGTGCCAGCAGTGAGGCAGGGCCGGGTCGCAATGAGCAGTTCTTC